The 18 T cell receptor beta chains presented below share a single source sample, sequenced in a study of T cell repertoires in cytomegalovirus infection. Their antigens are not known. TCRdb re-called the reads through MiXCR, storing one row per CDR3 protein. Here the sample spans about a million distinct CDR3 sequences, roughly 30% being singletons. The sequences come from cultured CD8+ T cells from PBMCs, collected from culture after CMV antigen stimulation. Receptor source: a human donor in good health (CMV status not recorded). Some clones in this sample may be carry-over from other donors' samples.

This chain uses TRBV6-5 with TRBJ2-2; the D is unclear. V was shortened by 5 bases and J by 4 bases, with 11 bases between the two germline ends. The germline gives CDR1 MNHEY, CDR2 SVGAGI. CDR3 length equals 14 residues. The CDR3 loop is CASSIDSPTGELFF. The CDR3 DNA reads as TGTGCCAGCAGTATCGATTCCCCCACCGGGGAGCTGTTTTTT.

This clonotype occurred many times. The CDR3 nucleotides read TGTGCCAGCCAGGGAGGTACAGGGACCTACGAGCAGTACGTC. Protein sequence: CASQGGTGTYEQYV. V gene TRBV2 combines with J gene TRBJ2-7, with D perhaps given as TRBD1 or TRBD2 (6 bases each). The V gene's germline CDR1 is SNHLY and CDR2 FYNNEI. Trimming shortened V by 8 bases and J by 2 bases, and 16 bases separated the two germline ends. The CDR3 length is 14 residues.

The rearrangement uses TRBV19 and TRBJ2-1; TRBD2 matches at 9 bases. The CDR3 runs 17 residues. V was clipped by 4 bases and J by 0 bases; unmatched bases: 7. The germline V gene has CDR1 LNHDA and CDR2 SQIVND (reference sequence). The CDR3 coding sequence is TGTGCCAGTAGTACCTTTCTAGCGGGGAGCTCCTACAATGAGCAGTTCTTC. Protein product: CASSTFLAGSSYNEQFF.

For the CDR3, the DNA is TGCAGCGTTGAAGGGGGTAGCATACCTGCCAATGAGCAGTTCTTC. Translation gives CSVEGGSIPANEQFF. This sequence joins TRBV29-1 and TRBJ2-1; D is uncertain. The CDR3 is made up of 15 amino acids. Germline V gene data show CDR1 as SQVTM and CDR2 as ANQGSEA. Trimming shortened V by 1 base and J by 6 bases, and 16 bases separated the two germline ends.

This clonotype was observed many times. This chain's CDR3 is CASSPEAAGRETQYF. Here the CDR3 DNA reads TGTGCCAGCAGTCCGGAGGCCGCGGGGCGGGAGACCCAGTACTTC. V usage is TRBV27 and J usage is TRBJ2-5; D is perhaps TRBD2 (6 bases). Trimming stripped 5 bases from V and 5 bases from J, with 18 bases between. The CDR3 covers 15 residues. In germline, CDR1 is MNHEY, CDR2 SMNVEV (reference sequence).

With regard to this clonotype: The junction and the germline gene differ at one end; a read error may be behind it. V gene TRBV7-6 combines with J gene TRBJ2-3; D may be TRBD2 (5 bases). The CDR3 loop spans 13 amino acids. CDR1 is SGHVS, CDR2 FNYEAQ, per germline. In nucleotides, the CDR3 is TGTGCCGGCAGCGGAGCAATCACAGATACGCAGTATTTT. The encoded protein is CAGSGAITDTQYF.

The rearrangement links TRBV6-5 to TRBJ1-5; D gene uncertain. Germline V gene sequence: CDR1 MNHEY, CDR2 SVGAGI. This CDR3 comprises 13 residues. Trimming took 2 bases from V and 7 from J, leaving 9 bases between them. The DNA for the CDR3 is TGTGCCAGCAGTTACGACTTCGGCCAGCCCCAGCATTTT. It encodes CASSYDFGQPQHF.

This clonotype turned up a few times. The genes are TRBV27 and TRBJ1-4; the D is unclear. This CDR3 is 14 amino acids long. V lost 0 bases and J 3 bases, leaving 5 bases between the germline ends. Germline-derived CDR1 and CDR2 are MNHEY and SMNVEV (reference sequence). The CDR3 coding sequence is TGTGCCAGCAGTTTATCGGCGGCTAATGAAAAACTGTTTTTT. Translating it yields CASSLSAANEKLFF. Together with reference TRBV27 and TRBJ1-4, the CDR3 gives the full variable domain: EAQVTQNPRYLITVTGKKLTVTCSQNMNHEYMSWYRQDPGLGLRQIYYSMNVEVTDKGDVPEGYKVSRKEKRNFPLILESPSPNQTSLYFCASSLSAANEKLFFGSGTQLSVL.

This clonotype came up a few times. The chain uses TRBV3-1 and TRBJ1-2; D not resolved. Germline loops: CDR1 LGHDT, CDR2 YNNKEL (reference sequence). The V end lost 4 bases, the J end lost 6 bases, and 18 bases lay between the germline ends. The CDR3 contains 15 residues. The CDR3 sequence: CASSPIGWNTDGYTF. CDR3 DNA: TGTGCCAGCAGCCCTATTGGGTGGAATACGGATGGCTACACCTTC.

In its sample, this clonotype was seen many times. This chain links TRBV12-3 or TRBV12-4 with TRBJ1-2; 9 nucleotides line up with TRBD1. The junction had 13 bases not matched to a gene; V was cut back by 6 bases and J by 2 bases. The CDR3 contains 17 residues. The CDR3 reads CASSYTGGWGVNYGYTF. The CDR3 DNA reads as TGTGCCAGCAGCTATACAGGGGGCTGGGGGGTGAACTATGGCTACACCTTC.

In this sample, this clonotype turned up a few times. J is TRBJ1-2 and V is TRBV6-2 or TRBV6-3, with a possible D match to TRBD1 (6 bases). Germline V gene lookup returns CDR1 MNHEY and CDR2 SVGEGT. CDR3 length: 16 amino acids. V dropped 0 bases and J dropped 0 bases, with 11 bases sitting between them. CDR3 amino acids: CASSYSFGGANYGYTF. CDR3 nucleotides: TGTGCCAGCAGTTACTCATTCGGGGGCGCTAACTATGGCTACACCTTC.

This chain links TRBV20-1 with TRBJ1-5; D might be TRBD1 (5 bases). Germline CDR1 is DFQATT and CDR2 is SNEGSKA (reference sequence). The CDR3 has 12 amino acids. V was trimmed by 5 bases and J by 7 bases, leaving 12 bases between them. This chain's CDR3 is CSARDWGQPQHF. The CDR3 bases are TGCAGTGCTCGCGACTGGGGGCAGCCCCAGCATTTT.

This clonotype was seen only a few times. V is TRBV11-3 and J is TRBJ2-1; D perhaps matches TRBD2 (7 bases). This CDR3 spans 15 amino acids. Germline CDR1 is SGHNT and CDR2 is YENEEA. V was clipped by 2 bases and J by 8 bases, with 16 bases between them. The CDR3, as DNA: TGTGCCAGCAGCTTAAGGAGGGGGGGCCTAGATGAGCAGTTCTTC. Its translation: CASSLRRGGLDEQFF.

In this sample, this clonotype turned up a few times. This chain's CDR3 is CASSGPSGIRETQYF. Here the CDR3 DNA reads TGTGCCAGCAGCGGGCCTAGCGGAATTAGGGAGACCCAGTACTTC. The rearrangement links TRBV7-9 to TRBJ2-5; 7 nucleotides match TRBD2. The J segment lost 5 bases and the V segment lost 5 bases, leaving 11 bases of the junction unmatched. The germline V gene has CDR1 SEHNR and CDR2 FQNEAQ (reference sequence). The CDR3 is 15 amino acids.

This clonotype was counted a few times. J is TRBJ2-4 and V is TRBV7-9; TRBD2 aligns across 8 bases. With V trimmed by 5 bases and J by 3 bases, 18 bases remained unmatched. The CDR3 is 19 residues long. Germline V gene data show CDR1 as SEHNR and CDR2 as FQNEAQ (reference sequence). The CDR3: CASSPGVAGSAIDKNIQYF. The CDR3 coding sequence is TGTGCCAGCAGCCCCGGTGTAGCGGGGTCTGCCATCGACAAAAACATTCAGTACTTC.

The chain employs TRBV10-3 and TRBJ2-1, with TRBD2 matching 10 bases. Germline V gives CDR1 ENHRY, CDR2 SYGVKD. V lost 11 bases, J lost 4 bases, and 11 bases stayed unmatched. The CDR3 has 15 residues. CDR3 in amino acids: CALSASGGHYNEQFF. For the CDR3, the DNA is TGTGCCCTATCCGCTAGCGGGGGCCATTACAATGAGCAGTTCTTC.

This clonotype has just a few counts. The chain has TRBV2 and TRBJ1-5, with 8 positions matching TRBD1. CDR1 is SNHLY, CDR2 FYNNEI, per germline. The CDR3 runs to 14 residues. The CDR3 nucleotides are TGTGCATCAACGGACAGGGAAAGCAATCAGCCCCAGCATTTT. Its translation is CASTDRESNQPQHF.

The V call is TRBV7-9, the J call TRBJ2-1; TRBD2 matches at 11 bases. Germline-derived CDR1 and CDR2 are SEHNR and FQNEAQ (reference sequence). V lost 3 bases to trimming and J lost 6 bases; unmatched junction nucleotides: 10. The CDR3 is 17 residues long. CDR3 nucleotides: TGTGCCAGCAGCTTCTCCGGTAGCGGGGGGGCCCGCAATGAGCAGTTCTTC. Its translation: CASSFSGSGGARNEQFF.